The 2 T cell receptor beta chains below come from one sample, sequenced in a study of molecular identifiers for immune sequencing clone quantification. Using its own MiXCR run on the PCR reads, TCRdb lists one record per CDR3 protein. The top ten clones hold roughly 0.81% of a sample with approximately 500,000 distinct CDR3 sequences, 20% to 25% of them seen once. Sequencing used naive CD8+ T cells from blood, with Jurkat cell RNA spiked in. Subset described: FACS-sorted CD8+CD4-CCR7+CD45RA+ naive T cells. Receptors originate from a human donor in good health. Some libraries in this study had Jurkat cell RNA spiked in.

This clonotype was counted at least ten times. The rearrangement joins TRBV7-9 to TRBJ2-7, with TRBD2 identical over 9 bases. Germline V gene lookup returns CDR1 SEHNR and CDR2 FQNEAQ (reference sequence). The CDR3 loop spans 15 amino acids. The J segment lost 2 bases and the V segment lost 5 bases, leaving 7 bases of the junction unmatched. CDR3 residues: CASSQPGLAAYEQYF. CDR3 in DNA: TGTGCCAGCAGCCAACCGGGACTAGCAGCCTACGAGCAGTACTTC.

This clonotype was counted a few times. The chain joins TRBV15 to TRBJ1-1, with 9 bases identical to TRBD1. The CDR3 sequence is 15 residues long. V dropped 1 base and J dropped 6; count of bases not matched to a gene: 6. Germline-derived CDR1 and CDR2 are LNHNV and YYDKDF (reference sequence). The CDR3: CATSRGVQGAPEAFF. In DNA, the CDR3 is TGTGCCACCAGCAGAGGGGTACAGGGGGCCCCTGAAGCTTTCTTT. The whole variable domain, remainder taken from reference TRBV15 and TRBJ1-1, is DAMVIQNPRYQVTQFGKPVTLSCSQTLNHNVMYWYQQKSSQAPKLLFHYYDKDFNNEADTPDNFQSRRPNTSFCFLDIRSPGLGDTAMYLCATSRGVQGAPEAFFGQGTRLTVV.